The 18 T cell receptor beta chains listed next were all sequenced from one sample in a study of blood T cells in healthy people across ages. The authors ran a second PCR of about 6 to 12 cycles using a sample-barcoded 5' primer and a J-beta primer mix. TCRdb re-called the 5' RACE reads with MiXCR, one entry per CDR3 protein. Among roughly 2 million distinct CDR3 sequences, around half were seen once, and the ten largest hold roughly 2.1%. The sample taken for sequencing was blood. Receptors originate from a woman in her thirties or forties in good health.

The chain is built from TRBV5-1 and TRBJ2-1, with TRBD1 identical over 9 bases. V lost 4 bases, J lost 2 bases, and 10 bases stayed unmatched. The CDR3 is 17 residues long. Germline CDR1 and CDR2: SGHRS and YFSETQ. The CDR3 sequence: CASSPGTGLVPYNEQFF. The DNA for the CDR3 is TGCGCCAGCAGCCCCGGGACAGGGTTGGTCCCCTACAATGAGCAGTTCTTC.

The chain uses TRBV20-1 and TRBJ2-5, with TRBD1 matching 8 bases. The CDR3 length is 17 residues. Germline assignment: CDR1 DFQATT and CDR2 SNEGSKA (reference sequence). The junction had 15 bases not matched to a gene; V was cut back by 1 base and J by 5 bases. CDR3 in amino acids: CSARVNQAGGYWETQYF. The CDR3 DNA follows: TGCAGTGCTAGAGTTAATCAGGCAGGGGGCTATTGGGAGACCCAGTACTTC.

A few counts support this clonotype. The chain links TRBV20-1 to TRBJ1-2, with unresolved D. The CDR3 runs 15 residues. V lost 1 base, J lost 3 bases, and 15 bases lay in between. CDR1 and CDR2 (germline): DFQATT, SNEGSKA (reference sequence). The CDR3 DNA sequence: TGCAGTGCTAGAGCCCCTCGCCCCGGATACTATGGCTACACCTTC. Encoded protein: CSARAPRPGYYGYTF.

In this sample, this clonotype turned up a few times. The V and J genes are TRBV29-1 and TRBJ1-2; no clear D. CDR3 length equals 13 residues. Germline lookup yields CDR1 SQVTM and CDR2 ANQGSEA. Trimming removed 0 bases at V and 2 bases at J, with 7 bases between. CDR3 in DNA: TGCAGCGTTGAAGATAGGTTAAACTATGGCTACACCTTC. The encoded protein is CSVEDRLNYGYTF.

The V and J genes are TRBV7-9 and TRBJ1-2; D is possibly TRBD1 (5 bases). V lost 7 bases and J 3 bases, leaving 15 bases between the germline ends. Germline lookup yields CDR1 SEHNR and CDR2 FQNEAQ (reference sequence). The length of the CDR3 is 14 residues. CDR3 in DNA: TGTGCCAGCACCCGCAGCGGGGCCTACTATGGCTACACCTTC. This codes for CASTRSGAYYGYTF.

V and J are TRBV5-6 and TRBJ2-1; 7 bases are shared with TRBD1. Germline CDR1 and CDR2: SGHDT and YYEEEE. The CDR3 totals 14 residues. V was clipped by 3 bases and J by 9 bases; unmatched bases: 9. The CDR3 is CASSSRDRHSEQFF. The CDR3 DNA reads TGTGCCAGCAGCTCGAGGGACAGACATAGTGAGCAGTTCTTC. The complete variable domain, with remaining parts taken from reference TRBV5-6 and TRBJ2-1, reads DAGVTQSPTHLIKTRGQQVTLRCSPKSGHDTVSWYQQALGQGPQFIFQYYEEEERQRGNFPDRFSGHQFPNYSSELNVNALLLGDSALYLCASSSRDRHSEQFFGPGTRLTVL.

The chain recombines TRBV20-1 with TRBJ2-3; TRBD2 is a possible D gene (8 bases). Trimming left V 6 bases short and J 0 bases short, with 28 bases between. Germline lookup yields CDR1 DFQATT and CDR2 SNEGSKA (reference sequence). CDR3 length: 19 residues. DNA for the CDR3: TGCAGTGCGAAGATAGCGGGGATAAGGGGGCTTTCTAGCACAGATACGCAGTATTTT. It translates to CSAKIAGIRGLSSTDTQYF.

The rearrangement joins TRBV20-1 to TRBJ1-1; TRBD1 agrees at 7 bases. The V gene end was trimmed by 1 base and the J gene end by 0 bases; junction bases not matched to a gene: 2. The length of the CDR3 is 14 residues. CDR1 DFQATT and CDR2 SNEGSKA come from the germline V gene (reference sequence). CDR3 nucleotide sequence: TGCAGTGCTAGAGGTGACAGGGTGAACACTGAAGCTTTCTTT. Protein product: CSARGDRVNTEAFF.

The chain links TRBV24-1 to TRBJ1-2, with 7 bases lining up with TRBD1. Germline V CDR1 and CDR2: KGHDR, SFDVKD. The CDR3 spans 15 residues. The ends lost 2 bases at V and 5 bases at J; junction bases unmatched: 7. Here the CDR3 reads CATSDSGTARYGYTF. CDR3 nucleotide sequence: TGTGCCACCAGTGATTCCGGGACAGCAAGATATGGCTACACCTTC.

About this clonotype: The junction differs from germline at one of its ends, possibly a read error. V usage is TRBV7-8 and J usage is TRBJ2-3; 9 bases align to TRBD1. The CDR3 is made up of 18 amino acids. CDR1 and CDR2 (germline): SGHVS, FQNEAQ. The CDR3 here is CASSLIPRDRDPTDTRYF. CDR3 DNA sequence: TGTGCCAGCAGCTTAATTCCCCGGGACAGGGATCCCACAGATACGCGGTATTTT. Looking up the rest from reference TRBV7-8 and TRBJ2-3 gives the full variable domain: GAGVSQSPRYKVAKRGQDVALRCDPISGHVSLFWYQQALGQGPEFLTYFQNEAQLDKSGLPSDRFFAERPEGSVSTLKIQRTQQEDSAVYLCASSLIPRDRDPTDTRYFGPGTRLTVL.

This clonotype has a handful of counts. This chain uses TRBV29-1 with TRBJ1-5; D gene uncertain. This CDR3 has 13 amino acids. Germline CDR1 and CDR2: SQVTM and ANQGSEA. V lost 7 bases to trimming and J lost 5 bases, with 15 bases between them. The CDR3 DNA reads as TGCAGCGCCCAGTCAGTTAGGGATCAGCCCCAGCATTTT. Translating gives CSAQSVRDQPQHF.

The chain is built from TRBV6-2 or TRBV6-3 and TRBJ2-3; TRBD1 aligns across 9 bases. Looked up from germline, CDR1 is MNHEY and CDR2 is SVGEGT. CDR3 length: 16 amino acids. V lost 5 bases, J lost 2 bases, and 8 bases stayed unmatched. CDR3 sequence: CASSRPRDRDTDTQYF. The CDR3 region has the DNA TGTGCCAGCAGTCGCCCCCGGGACAGGGACACAGATACGCAGTATTTT.

This chain links TRBV4-1 with TRBJ2-1, with D maybe TRBD2 (5 bases). The CDR3 extends over 15 amino acids. Germline V gives CDR1 MGHRA, CDR2 YSYEKL. V was shortened by 4 bases and J by 6 bases, with 16 bases between the two germline ends. CDR3 protein: CASSPYRGKGNEQFF. The CDR3 DNA reads TGCGCCAGCAGCCCGTACCGAGGGAAGGGCAATGAGCAGTTCTTC.

V is TRBV4-1 and J is TRBJ2-5, with 11 positions matching TRBD2. Trimming cost V 4 bases and J 4 bases; bases outside gene matches: 5. The CDR3 length is 15 residues. Per germline, CDR1 MGHRA and CDR2 YSYEKL. The CDR3 DNA reads as TGCGCCAGCAGCCCCATAGCGGGGGGGCTAGAGACCCAGTACTTC. Amino acids: CASSPIAGGLETQYF.

The chain employs TRBV11-2 and TRBJ2-4; 7 bases agree with TRBD2. The DNA matches TRBJ2-7 better at its end, which makes the J call doubtful. This CDR3 has 16 amino acids. The germline CDR1 and CDR2 sequences are SGHAT and FQNNGV. Here the CDR3 DNA reads TGTGCCAGCAGCTTAGATGGGAGGGTCCCCACCTACGAGCAGTACTTC. Translated: CASSLDGRVPTYEQYF.

The CDR3 protein is CASSLAWRDESNQPQHF. CDR3 coding DNA: TGTGCCAGCAGCTTAGCGTGGAGGGATGAAAGCAATCAGCCCCAGCATTTT. V and J are TRBV7-9 and TRBJ1-5; D unclear. V was shortened by 0 bases and J by 1 base, with 13 bases between the two germline ends. The CDR3 loop spans 17 amino acids. Germline V lookup: CDR1 SEHNR, CDR2 FQNEAQ (reference sequence).

This sequence joins TRBV4-3 and TRBJ2-1; 7 positions agree with TRBD2. This CDR3 spans 15 amino acids. CDR1 and CDR2 from the germline V gene are LGHNA and YSLEER. J gave up 9 bases and V 0 bases, and 8 bases lay outside the gene matches. CDR3 loop: CASSQDPGRVGEQFF. DNA of the CDR3: TGCGCCAGCAGCCAAGATCCGGGGAGGGTCGGTGAGCAGTTCTTC.

V usage is TRBV5-6 and J usage is TRBJ2-4, with D possibly called TRBD1 or TRBD2 (5 bases each). CDR1 is SGHDT and CDR2 is YYEEEE in the germline V gene. The V end was cut by 4 bases, the J end by 11 bases, with 13 bases between. CDR3 length: 12 amino acids. The DNA for the CDR3 is TGTGCCAGCAGCATTGGTGGGGGAGTTCAGTACTTC. This encodes CASSIGGGVQYF.